A single sample is the source of the 15 T cell receptor beta chains below, sequenced in a study of cytomegalovirus exposure and HLA in healthy donors. Primers for the PCR totalled 60 Vbeta and 13 Jbeta. Sequenced by immunoSEQ multiplex PCR; TCRdb stores in-frame clones only, minus some. The sample holds about 180,000 clones, around 75% seen once. Sequences were obtained from PBMCs. The receptors derive from a male donor in good health and CMV-seronegative.

CDR3 protein: CASSQVGGSYGYTF. DNA of the CDR3: TGCGCCAGCAGCCAAGTTGGCGGATCCTATGGCTACACCTTC. V and J are TRBV4-1 and TRBJ1-2; D is undetermined. V was shortened by 1 base and J by 4 bases, with 10 bases between the two germline ends. From germline, CDR1 is MGHRA and CDR2 YSYEKL. The CDR3 covers 14 residues.

J is TRBJ1-5 and V is TRBV4-1, with D uncertain. This CDR3 has 13 residues. In germline, CDR1 is MGHRA, CDR2 YSYEKL. With 3 bases removed from V and 9 bases from J, the gap between germline ends came to 12 bases. CDR3 DNA sequence: TGCGCCAGCAGCCACAGTTTGTTTGGGCCCCAGCATTTT. Protein sequence: CASSHSLFGPQHF.

This clone was counted only a few times. The genes are TRBV13 and TRBJ1-5; D uncertain. The ends were cut back, 0 bases at V and 2 bases at J, with 11 bases in the middle. There are 16 residues in the CDR3. The germline CDR1 and CDR2 sequences are PRHDT and FYEKMQ (reference sequence). This CDR3 reads CASSLGRGDGNQPQHF. The DNA of the CDR3 is TGTGCCAGCAGCTTAGGAAGAGGAGACGGCAATCAGCCCCAGCATTTT.

The chain joins TRBV30 to TRBJ2-1; no reliable D call. Trimming stripped 0 bases from V and 6 bases from J, with 9 bases between. The CDR3 runs to 13 residues. The germline V gene encodes CDR1 GTSNPN and CDR2 SVGIG (reference sequence). The CDR3 loop is CAWSVRGINEQFF. The CDR3 nucleotides read TGTGCCTGGAGTGTACGCGGAATCAATGAGCAGTTCTTC.

The chain has TRBV7-9 and TRBJ1-3, with D possibly being TRBD1 (5 bases). Trimming cost V 1 base and J 2 bases, with 9 bases left between them. Per germline, CDR1 SEHNR and CDR2 FQNEAQ (reference sequence). The CDR3 is 15 residues long. The CDR3: CASSLEGGAGNTIYF. CDR3 DNA: TGTGCCAGCAGCTTAGAAGGAGGGGCTGGAAACACCATATATTTT.

CDR3 sequence (DNA): TGTGCCAGCAGTTGGACTAGCATCAATGAGCAGTTCTTC. Its protein product is CASSWTSINEQFF. J is TRBJ2-1 and V is TRBV6-5, with 8 bases aligning to TRBD2. Germline V gene sequence: CDR1 MNHEY, CDR2 SVGAGI. The ends lost 4 bases at V and 6 bases at J; junction bases unmatched: 2. This CDR3 region has 13 residues.

The J gene is TRBJ1-1, the V gene TRBV28; the D gene is possibly TRBD1 (5 bases). Trimming left V 2 bases short and J 4 bases short, with 8 bases between. Germline V gene data show CDR1 as MDHEN and CDR2 as SYDVKM. This CDR3 region has 13 residues. The CDR3 nucleotides are TGTGCCAGCAGTTTAGCAGGGCGCACTGAAGCTTTCTTT. Protein sequence: CASSLAGRTEAFF.

CDR3 nucleotides: TGTGCCTTGGCCGGGACAGGGCTACGCAATGAGCAGTTCTTC. Protein product: CALAGTGLRNEQFF. The chain recombines TRBV30 with TRBJ2-1; 9 bases are shared with TRBD1. V shed 7 bases, J shed 6 bases, and the junction held 10 bases outside the gene matches. The CDR3 runs 14 residues. Germline V lookup: CDR1 GTSNPN, CDR2 SVGIG (reference sequence). Full variable domain (rest looked up from reference TRBV30 and TRBJ2-1): SQTIHQWPATLVQPVGSPLSLECTVEGTSNPNLYWYRQAAGRGLQLLFYSVGIGQISSEVPQNLSASRPQDRQFILSSKKLLLSDSGFYLCALAGTGLRNEQFFGPGTRLTVL.

The V gene is TRBV6-5, the J gene TRBJ2-7; 8 positions match TRBD1. V dropped 4 bases and J dropped 0; count of bases not matched to a gene: 8. CDR1 is MNHEY and CDR2 is SVGAGI in the germline V gene. The CDR3 loop spans 16 amino acids. CDR3 DNA sequence: TGTGCCAGCAGTTTTTCAGGGGGCGAGAGCTCCTACGAGCAGTACTTC. It is translated as CASSFSGGESSYEQYF.

V usage is TRBV4-2 and J usage is TRBJ2-1; 13 bases are shared with TRBD2. CDR1 and CDR2 (germline): LGHNA, YNFKEQ. J gave up 4 bases and V 2 bases, and 5 bases lay outside the gene matches. The CDR3 sequence is 17 residues long. The CDR3 loop reads CASSQHRTSGGYNEQFF. DNA of the CDR3: TGTGCCAGCAGCCAACACCGGACTAGCGGGGGATACAATGAGCAGTTCTTC.

The chain combines TRBV4-2 with TRBJ2-7; D may be TRBD1 (6 bases). CDR1 and CDR2 from the germline V gene are LGHNA and YNFKEQ. Trimming stripped 4 bases from V and 2 bases from J, with 21 bases between. The CDR3 totals 17 residues. The CDR3 loop reads CASSLQRGAGATYEQYF. CDR3 bases: TGTGCCAGCAGCCTCCAAAGGGGTGCAGGGGCAACCTACGAGCAGTACTTC.

V usage is TRBV28 and J usage is TRBJ1-2, with a weak D call TRBD1 (6 bases). Deletions cut 8 bases from V and 7 bases from J, with 14 bases between. The germline CDR1 and CDR2 sequences are MDHEN and SYDVKM. The CDR3 is made up of 12 amino acids. The CDR3 sequence is CASQGGVSGYTF. The CDR3, as DNA: TGTGCCAGCCAAGGGGGGGTCTCTGGCTACACCTTC.

The V and J genes are TRBV2 and TRBJ2-1; tentative D call: TRBD2 (6 bases). The CDR3 spans 14 residues. V was clipped by 6 bases and J by 4 bases, with 13 bases between them. CDR1 and CDR2 (germline): SNHLY, FYNNEI. The CDR3 bases are TGTGCCAGCAGACGACTAGTCCCTTACAATGAGCAGTTCTTC. Protein sequence: CASRRLVPYNEQFF.

This clone has a handful of counts. V usage is TRBV5-4 and J usage is TRBJ2-2; 9 bases map to TRBD2. This CDR3 has 18 amino acids. The ends lost 4 bases at V and 5 bases at J; junction bases unmatched: 15. Per germline, CDR1 SGHNT and CDR2 YYREEE (reference sequence). CDR3 region: CASSPGGGGAGKTGELFF. The CDR3, as DNA: TGTGCCAGCAGCCCGGGGGGCGGGGGGGCAGGAAAAACCGGGGAGCTGTTTTTT.

The chain couples TRBV7-9 to TRBJ2-3; the match to TRBD2 covers 10 bases. CDR3 size: 16 residues. Germline CDR1 and CDR2: SEHNR and FQNEAQ (reference sequence). The ends lost 6 bases at V and 5 bases at J; junction bases unmatched: 11. The chain's CDR3 is CASRQILAGVGDTQYF. The CDR3 nucleotides are TGTGCCAGCAGGCAGATTCTAGCGGGAGTAGGAGATACGCAGTATTTT. Using reference TRBV7-9 and TRBJ2-3 for the parts outside the CDR3, the full variable domain is DTGVSQNPRHKITKRGQNVTFRCDPISEHNRLYWYRQTLGQGPEFLTYFQNEAQLEKSRLLSDRFSAERPKGSFSTLEIQRTEQGDSAMYLCASRQILAGVGDTQYFGPGTRLTVL.